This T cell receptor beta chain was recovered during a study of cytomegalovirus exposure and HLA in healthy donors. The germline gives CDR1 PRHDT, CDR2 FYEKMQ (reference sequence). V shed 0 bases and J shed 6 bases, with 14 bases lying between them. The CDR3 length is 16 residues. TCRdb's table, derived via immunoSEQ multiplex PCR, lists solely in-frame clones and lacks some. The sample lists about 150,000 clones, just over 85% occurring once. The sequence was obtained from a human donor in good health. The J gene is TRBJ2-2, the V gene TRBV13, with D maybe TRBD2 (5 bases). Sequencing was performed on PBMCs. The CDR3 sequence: CASSLGRGVGPGELFF. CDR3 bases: TGTGCCAGCAGCTTAGGCCGGGGAGTCGGGCCCGGGGAGCTGTTTTTT.